These T cell receptor beta chains were read from a single sample in a study of T cells in Graves' hyperthyroidism and ophthalmopathy. TCRdb itself ran the multiplex PCR reads through MiXCR, one entry per CDR3 protein. Of a few hundred thousand distinct CDR3 sequences in the sample, 16% are singletons; the top ten hold approximately 3.5%. Input material: blood. The receptor set was obtained from a woman between 40 and 55 years old with Graves' ophthalmopathy. CDR3s include the opening cysteine and the closing phenylalanine or tryptophan. Each record gives: CDR3 protein, V gene, J gene.

CDR3aa: CASSLDPEGLGEKLFF; v_gene: TRBV11-2; j_gene: TRBJ1-4
CDR3aa: CASSLPQNTEAFF; v_gene: TRBV12-3/TRBV12-4; j_gene: TRBJ1-1
CDR3aa: CASSPSGVGLFF; v_gene: TRBV3-1; j_gene: TRBJ2-2
CDR3aa: CASSSGQLLYNEQFF; v_gene: TRBV5-1; j_gene: TRBJ2-1
CDR3aa: CASSFSGYYGYTF; v_gene: TRBV12-3/TRBV12-4; j_gene: TRBJ1-2
CDR3aa: CASSLDRGPSTSYEQYF; v_gene: TRBV11-2; j_gene: TRBJ2-7
CDR3aa: CASTGGSNSPLHF; v_gene: TRBV12-3/TRBV12-4; j_gene: TRBJ1-6
CDR3aa: CASSLSARGREISYNEQFF; v_gene: TRBV27; j_gene: TRBJ2-1
CDR3aa: CASLPGMNTEAFF; v_gene: TRBV7-2; j_gene: TRBJ1-1
CDR3aa: CASQVGRGESYEQYF; v_gene: TRBV6-1; j_gene: TRBJ2-7
CDR3aa: CASSFSIRTQYF; v_gene: TRBV12-3/TRBV12-4; j_gene: TRBJ2-5
CDR3aa: CASSQDQTGVGNSPLHF; v_gene: TRBV4-1; j_gene: TRBJ1-6
CDR3aa: CASSYSNRGGTEAFF; v_gene: TRBV6-6; j_gene: TRBJ1-1
CDR3aa: CASRPTPLAGNAGELFF; v_gene: TRBV13; j_gene: TRBJ2-2
CDR3aa: CASSSISPGGRPEKLFF; v_gene: TRBV27; j_gene: TRBJ1-4